Shown below are 11 T cell receptor beta chains from a single sample sequenced in a study of T cell changes during pregnancy in multiple sclerosis. Produced via immunoSEQ multiplex PCR; TCRdb's table is partial and in-frame only. Of roughly 80,000 clones detected, just under 95% appear once; the ten largest clones hold 1%. Specimen: peripheral blood, collected in the first trimester of pregnancy. The receptors were gathered from a female donor with multiple sclerosis, enrolled in a pregnancy study.

This chain joins TRBV7-8 and TRBJ1-3; 7 bases map to TRBD1. Trimming cost V 4 bases and J 0 bases; bases outside gene matches: 3. Germline lookup yields CDR1 SGHVS and CDR2 FQNEAQ. The CDR3 totals 15 residues. This chain's CDR3 is CASSSGTDSGNTIYF. Here the CDR3 DNA reads TGTGCCAGCAGCTCCGGGACAGACTCTGGAAACACCATATATTTT.

The chain employs TRBV4-3 and TRBJ2-7, with D possibly matching TRBD1 (6 bases). Germline-derived CDR1 and CDR2 are LGHNA and YSLEER. Trimming shortened V by 0 bases and J by 0 bases, and 9 bases separated the two germline ends. CDR3 length: 15 amino acids. CDR3 nucleotides: TGCGCCAGCAGCCAAGATACAGGGAGCTCCTACGAGCAGTACTTC. This encodes CASSQDTGSSYEQYF.

This clone was observed a few times. V gene TRBV9 combines with J gene TRBJ2-7; D is possibly TRBD2 (6 bases). Trimming removed 4 bases from V and 4 bases from J, with 15 bases in between. Germline CDR1 SGDLS, CDR2 YYNGEE. This CDR3 comprises 14 residues. Here the CDR3 reads CASSRDSGSYEQYF. CDR3 nucleotides: TGTGCCAGCAGCCGGGACTCCGGGAGTTACGAGCAGTACTTC.

This chain connects TRBV6-1 to TRBJ2-7; D is perhaps TRBD2 (6 bases). This CDR3 region has 18 residues. Trimming removed 2 bases at V and 1 base at J, with 21 bases between. Looked up from germline, CDR1 is MNHNS and CDR2 is SASEGT. The CDR3 loop reads CASSETIRRVRESYEQYF. CDR3 coding DNA: TGTGCCAGCAGTGAAACTATCAGGAGGGTTAGAGAGTCCTACGAGCAGTACTTC.

The V gene is TRBV5-1, the J gene TRBJ1-1; the match to TRBD1 covers 9 bases. The germline CDR1 and CDR2 sequences are SGHRS and YFSETQ. CDR3 length: 14 residues. V dropped 4 bases and J dropped 1; count of bases not matched to a gene: 2. The CDR3 coding sequence is TGCGCCAGCAGCAGACAGGGGGAGAACACTGAAGCTTTCTTT. It codes for CASSRQGENTEAFF.

The V gene is TRBV4-2, the J gene TRBJ1-2, with a tentative D call TRBD1 (5 bases). The CDR3 sequence is 15 residues long. Trimming pared 2 bases from V and 0 bases from J, leaving 10 bases between. Germline V gene lookup returns CDR1 LGHNA and CDR2 YNFKEQ. This CDR3 is CASSQSDKANYGYTF. The CDR3 region has the DNA TGTGCCAGCAGCCAATCGGACAAAGCTAACTATGGCTACACCTTC.

The rearrangement links TRBV27 to TRBJ2-7; TRBD1 is a possible D gene (6 bases). Germline V gives CDR1 MNHEY, CDR2 SMNVEV (reference sequence). Trimming left V 6 bases short and J 6 bases short, with 21 bases between. The CDR3 totals 15 residues. The CDR3 loop reads CASRQGVVSEPEQYF. The DNA of the CDR3 is TGTGCCAGCAGACAGGGAGTGGTGTCTGAACCCGAGCAGTACTTC.

The CDR3 DNA follows: TGCGCCAGCAGCAACCTGACAGGGCCTAACAATCAAGCTTTCTTT. Translating it yields CASSNLTGPNNQAFF. V is TRBV5-1 and J is TRBJ1-1; 7 nucleotides line up with TRBD1. The CDR3 is 15 residues long. After removal of 4 bases from V and 9 bases from J, the junction contained 15 bases not matched to a gene. Germline assignment: CDR1 SGHRS and CDR2 YFSETQ.

CDR3 protein: CASSQVTGSTDTQYF. In DNA, the CDR3 is TGCGCCAGCAGCCAAGTCACAGGATCCACAGATACGCAGTATTTT. This sequence joins TRBV4-1 and TRBJ2-3, with a weak D call TRBD1 (5 bases). There are 15 residues in the CDR3. Per germline, CDR1 MGHRA and CDR2 YSYEKL. Trimming removed 1 base from V and 2 bases from J, with 10 bases in between.

In this sample, this clone turned up once. The chain joins TRBV7-8 to TRBJ2-3; no reliable D call. Trimming shortened V by 3 bases and J by 1 base, and 11 bases separated the two germline ends. CDR3 length equals 15 residues. Germline CDR1 is SGHVS and CDR2 is FQNEAQ. CDR3 nucleotides: TGTGCCAGCAGCTTCTCTGCCTTAGGCACAGATACGCAGTATTTT. It translates to CASSFSALGTDTQYF.

The chain links TRBV6-4 to TRBJ2-3, with 8 bases identical to TRBD1. The CDR3 totals 15 residues. Germline lookup yields CDR1 MRHNA and CDR2 SNTAGT. J gave up 6 bases and V 0 bases, and 5 bases lay outside the gene matches. The CDR3 region is CASSDSSGGSDTQYF. The CDR3 DNA follows: TGTGCCAGCAGTGACTCGTCAGGGGGCTCGGATACGCAGTATTTT.